These 15 T cell receptor beta chains originate from one sample sequenced in a study of blood T cell repertoires in COVID-19. Profiled with immunoSEQ multiplex PCR; TCRdb holds only in-frame clones, not every one. The sample shows 300,000 to 350,000 clones, 85% to 90% of them seen only once. Sequencing used peripheral blood. All receptors come from a woman in her twenties or thirties with COVID-19, enrolled during active disease.

The chain couples TRBV5-4 to TRBJ1-2; D not resolved. V dropped 5 bases and J dropped 0 bases, with 11 bases sitting between them. The CDR3 is made up of 14 amino acids. CDR1 and CDR2 from the germline V gene are SGHNT and YYREEE (reference sequence). CDR3 nucleotides: TGTGCCAGCAGTCAAACAGCTCCTAACTATGGCTACACCTTC. It codes for CASSQTAPNYGYTF.

J is TRBJ2-2 and V is TRBV5-4; D perhaps matches TRBD1 (6 bases). The ends were cut back, 5 bases at V and 0 bases at J, with 17 bases in the middle. The CDR3 is 17 residues long. The germline V gene encodes CDR1 SGHNT and CDR2 YYREEE (reference sequence). This chain's CDR3 is CASRSGAGIANTGELFF. CDR3 DNA sequence: TGTGCCAGCAGGTCAGGGGCAGGGATCGCGAACACCGGGGAGCTGTTTTTT.

The chain employs TRBV19 and TRBJ2-3, with TRBD2 identical over 7 bases. CDR3 length equals 15 residues. With 3 bases clipped from V and 8 bases from J, the junction kept 11 bases outside the gene matches. The germline CDR1 and CDR2 sequences are LNHDA and SQIVND (reference sequence). As DNA, the CDR3 is TGTGCCAGTAGTATTGGGGGGGAAGCGGGCCTTACGCAGTATTTT. It translates to CASSIGGEAGLTQYF.

The V call is TRBV9, the J call TRBJ2-1, with 11 bases matching TRBD2. The J segment lost 7 bases and the V segment lost 1 base, leaving 1 base of the junction unmatched. CDR1 is SGDLS and CDR2 is YYNGEE in the germline V gene. This CDR3 contains 14 residues. As DNA, the CDR3 is TGTGCCAGCAGCGTAACTAGCGGGAGTAATGAGCAGTTCTTC. It specifies CASSVTSGSNEQFF.

This chain uses TRBV5-4 with TRBJ2-5; TRBD1 aligns across 12 bases. The CDR3 covers 14 residues. Germline-derived CDR1 and CDR2 are SGHNT and YYREEE (reference sequence). Germline trimming cut 4 bases from V and 5 bases from J; bases unmatched to any gene: 3. The CDR3 DNA is TGTGCCAGCAGCGGGACAGGGGGCGTGGAGACCCAGTACTTC. It encodes CASSGTGGVETQYF.

V gene TRBV11-3 combines with J gene TRBJ2-4, with D possibly TRBD2 on 5 matching bases. CDR1 and CDR2 (germline): SGHNT, YENEEA. The CDR3 loop spans 19 amino acids. V lost 0 bases and J lost 0, with 18 bases in between. The CDR3 reads CASSLDSIRKGEAKNIQYF. For the CDR3, the DNA is TGTGCCAGCAGCTTAGATAGTATAAGGAAGGGAGAAGCCAAAAACATTCAGTACTTC.

The gene calls are TRBV5-1 and TRBJ2-5, with D possibly TRBD1 on 6 matching bases. The germline V and J ends were trimmed by 0 bases and 5 bases, with 8 bases remaining between them. CDR3 length: 13 residues. Germline V gives CDR1 SGHRS, CDR2 YFSETQ. CDR3 nucleotide sequence: TGCGCCAGCAGCTTGGACAGGGTGGAGACCCAGTACTTC. Translating it yields CASSLDRVETQYF. The whole variable domain, remainder taken from reference TRBV5-1 and TRBJ2-5, is KAGVTQTPRYLIKTRGQQVTLSCSPISGHRSVSWYQQTPGQGLQFLFEYFSETQRNKGNFPGRFSGRQFSNSRSEMNVSTLELGDSALYLCASSLDRVETQYFGPGTRLLVL.

The rearrangement links TRBV19 to TRBJ2-7; tentatively, D is TRBD2 (6 bases). Germline V gives CDR1 LNHDA, CDR2 SQIVND (reference sequence). V was clipped by 4 bases and J by 3 bases, with 16 bases between them. This CDR3 spans 15 amino acids. Here the CDR3 reads CASSTDTPEGYEQYF. CDR3 DNA: TGTGCCAGTAGTACGGATACACCGGAGGGCTACGAGCAGTACTTC.

This sequence joins TRBV29-1 and TRBJ1-1, with D hard to call. V shed 7 bases and J shed 1 base, with 10 bases lying between them. CDR1 SQVTM and CDR2 ANQGSEA come from the germline V gene. This CDR3 is 12 amino acids long. In DNA form, the CDR3 reads TGCAGCGCCCTGTACACGAACACTGAAGCTTTCTTT. The encoded protein is CSALYTNTEAFF.

The J gene is TRBJ1-2, the V gene TRBV20-1, with no clear D. Germline V gives CDR1 DFQATT, CDR2 SNEGSKA (reference sequence). V dropped 5 bases and J dropped 4 bases, with 8 bases sitting between them. The length of the CDR3 is 11 residues. CDR3 residues: CSAPRGYGYTF. CDR3 sequence (DNA): TGCAGTGCTCCTCGGGGCTATGGCTACACCTTC.

The V call is TRBV19, the J call TRBJ2-1; 13 bases line up with TRBD2. Germline V gene lookup returns CDR1 LNHDA and CDR2 SQIVND (reference sequence). J lost 5 bases, V lost 2 bases, and 12 bases had no gene match. The CDR3 extends over 19 amino acids. The CDR3 coding sequence is TGTGCCAGTAGTATACCCGACCGGGTCGGACTAGCGGGAGACAATGAGCAGTTCTTC. It translates to CASSIPDRVGLAGDNEQFF.

Regarding this clone: The same CDR3 also results from other DNA sequences found in this sample. The chain is built from TRBV6-5 and TRBJ1-4; TRBD1 matches at 7 bases. Looked up from germline, CDR1 is MNHEY and CDR2 is SVGAGI. V was clipped by 7 bases and J by 0 bases; unmatched bases: 5. CDR3 length: 15 amino acids. CDR3 sequence reads: CASIRTGATNEKLFF. In DNA form, the CDR3 reads TGTGCCAGCATTAGAACAGGGGCAACTAATGAAAAACTGTTTTTT.

The chain employs TRBV11-3 and TRBJ2-2; D is possibly TRBD1 (6 bases). This CDR3 spans 17 amino acids. V lost 4 bases, J lost 2 bases, and 17 bases lay in between. Germline V CDR1 and CDR2: SGHNT, YENEEA. For the CDR3, the DNA is TGTGCCAGCAGCTCACCCAGGGACACCATAAACACCGGGGAGCTGTTTTTT. This gives the protein CASSSPRDTINTGELFF.

For this clone: Additional DNA sequences in this sample encode the identical CDR3. This chain uses TRBV30 with TRBJ1-2; the D is unclear. The CDR3 contains 12 residues. Germline CDR1 is GTSNPN and CDR2 is SVGIG (reference sequence). V was trimmed by 0 bases and J by 5 bases, leaving 7 bases between them. The DNA of the CDR3 is TGTGCCTGGAGTGTCCACAGTTATGGCTACACCTTC. Its translation: CAWSVHSYGYTF.

This chain links TRBV5-1 with TRBJ1-1; 9 bases align to TRBD1. With V trimmed by 4 bases and J by 6 bases, 13 bases remained unmatched. The CDR3 runs 16 residues. CDR1 SGHRS and CDR2 YFSETQ come from the germline V gene. For the CDR3, the DNA is TGCGCCAGCAGCCTCGACACCCGACAGGGGGTGGCTGAAGCTTTCTTT. It is translated as CASSLDTRQGVAEAFF. The whole variable domain, filled in from reference TRBV5-1 and TRBJ1-1, reads KAGVTQTPRYLIKTRGQQVTLSCSPISGHRSVSWYQQTPGQGLQFLFEYFSETQRNKGNFPGRFSGRQFSNSRSEMNVSTLELGDSALYLCASSLDTRQGVAEAFFGQGTRLTVV.